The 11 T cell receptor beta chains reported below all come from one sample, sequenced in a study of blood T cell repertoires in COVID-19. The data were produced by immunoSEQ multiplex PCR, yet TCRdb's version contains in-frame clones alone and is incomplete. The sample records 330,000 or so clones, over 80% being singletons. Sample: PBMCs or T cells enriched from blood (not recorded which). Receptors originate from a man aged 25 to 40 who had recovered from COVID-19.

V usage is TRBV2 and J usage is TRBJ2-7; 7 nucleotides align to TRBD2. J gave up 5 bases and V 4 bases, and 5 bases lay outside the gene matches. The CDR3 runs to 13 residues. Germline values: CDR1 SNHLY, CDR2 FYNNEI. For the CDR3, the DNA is TGTGCCAGCAGTGGAATGGGAGGGGACGAGCAGTACTTC. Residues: CASSGMGGDEQYF.

In DNA, the CDR3 is TGTGCCAGCAGTAGGACAGAGCCCTACGAGCAGTACTTC. Protein sequence: CASSRTEPYEQYF. The chain is built from TRBV28 and TRBJ2-7; perhaps TRBD1 as D (6 bases). Trimming took 5 bases from V and 2 from J, leaving 10 bases between them. The germline CDR1 and CDR2 sequences are MDHEN and SYDVKM. The CDR3 consists of 13 residues.

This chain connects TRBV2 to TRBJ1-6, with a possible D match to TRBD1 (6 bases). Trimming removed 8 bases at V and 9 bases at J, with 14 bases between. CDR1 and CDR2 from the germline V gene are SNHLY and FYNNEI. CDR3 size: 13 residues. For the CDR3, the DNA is TGTGCCAGCCGACTCAGGGGAATTTCACCCCTCCACTTT. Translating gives CASRLRGISPLHF.

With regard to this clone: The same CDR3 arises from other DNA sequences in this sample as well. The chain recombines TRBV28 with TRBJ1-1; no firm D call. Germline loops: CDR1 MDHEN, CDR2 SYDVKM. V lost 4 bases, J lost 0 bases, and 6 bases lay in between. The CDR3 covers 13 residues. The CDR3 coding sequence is TGTGCCAGCAGTTCTGTCGTGAACACTGAAGCTTTCTTT. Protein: CASSSVVNTEAFF.

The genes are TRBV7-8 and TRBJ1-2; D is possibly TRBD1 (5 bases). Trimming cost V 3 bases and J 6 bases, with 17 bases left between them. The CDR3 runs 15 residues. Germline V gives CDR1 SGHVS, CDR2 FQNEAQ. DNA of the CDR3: TGTGCCAGCAGCTTGGGGCAGGGCATTCGAAATGGCTACACCTTC. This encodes CASSLGQGIRNGYTF. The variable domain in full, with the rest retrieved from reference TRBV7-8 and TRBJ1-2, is GAGVSQSPRYKVAKRGQDVALRCDPISGHVSLFWYQQALGQGPEFLTYFQNEAQLDKSGLPSDRFFAERPEGSVSTLKIQRTQQEDSAVYLCASSLGQGIRNGYTFGSGTRLTVV.

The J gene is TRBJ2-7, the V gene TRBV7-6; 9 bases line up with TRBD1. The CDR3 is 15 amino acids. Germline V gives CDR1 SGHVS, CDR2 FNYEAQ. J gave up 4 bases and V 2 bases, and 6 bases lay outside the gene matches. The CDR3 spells CASSLTGGIGYEQYF. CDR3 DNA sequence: TGTGCCAGCAGCTTAACAGGGGGCATTGGATACGAGCAGTACTTC.

The DNA for the CDR3 is TGTGCCAGCAGCCGCTCCGGGACTAGCGGGGTTTTAGAGACCCAGTACTTC. Protein: CASSRSGTSGVLETQYF. This rearrangement joins TRBV5-4 to TRBJ2-5; 13 bases fit TRBD2. This CDR3 comprises 17 residues. Germline V gene sequence: CDR1 SGHNT, CDR2 YYREEE (reference sequence). After removal of 4 bases from V and 4 bases from J, the junction contained 10 bases not matched to a gene.

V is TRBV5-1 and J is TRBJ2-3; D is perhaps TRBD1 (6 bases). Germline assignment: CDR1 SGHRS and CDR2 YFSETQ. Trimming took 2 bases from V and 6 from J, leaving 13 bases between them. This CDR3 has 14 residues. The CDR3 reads CASSFGGRRDTQYF. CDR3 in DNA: TGCGCCAGCAGCTTTGGGGGCAGGCGGGATACGCAGTATTTT.

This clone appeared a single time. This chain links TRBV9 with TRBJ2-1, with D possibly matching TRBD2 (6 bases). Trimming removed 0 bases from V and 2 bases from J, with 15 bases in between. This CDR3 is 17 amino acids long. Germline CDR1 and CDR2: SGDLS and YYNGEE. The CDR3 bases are TGTGCCAGCAGCGTAGAACCGGGGACTCTGGCCTACAATGAGCAGTTCTTC. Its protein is CASSVEPGTLAYNEQFF.

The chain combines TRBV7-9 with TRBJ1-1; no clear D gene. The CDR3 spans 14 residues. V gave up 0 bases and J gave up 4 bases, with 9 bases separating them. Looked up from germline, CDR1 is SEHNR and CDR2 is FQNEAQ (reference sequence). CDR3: CASSLASGFTEAFF. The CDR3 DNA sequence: TGTGCCAGCAGCTTAGCGTCTGGCTTCACTGAAGCTTTCTTT.

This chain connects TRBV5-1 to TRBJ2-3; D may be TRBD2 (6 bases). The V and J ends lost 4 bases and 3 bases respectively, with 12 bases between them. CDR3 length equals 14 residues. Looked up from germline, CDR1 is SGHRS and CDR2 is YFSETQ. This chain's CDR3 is CASSGGGLTDTQYF. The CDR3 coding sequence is TGCGCCAGCAGCGGTGGAGGGCTTACAGATACGCAGTATTTT.